This paragraph covers one TCR beta chain sequence. Antigen unknown. The data belong to a study of graft-versus-host responses after intestinal transplantation. Study summary: As for transplant type, recipients had multivisceral, liver-intestinal, or isolated intestinal grafts. Study observations and caveats: Recipient bone marrow held GvH clones, some seen earlier in ileum or blood. Association was observed between peak circulating GvH clone levels and early post-transplant HvG declines.

Only in-frame clones appear in the TCRdb table, and some are missing; sequencing was by immunoSEQ multiplex PCR. The sample carries 95,000 to 110,000 clones, more than 85% recorded once. V was shortened by 1 base and J by 0 bases, with 16 bases between the two germline ends. The CDR3 spans 17 residues. Looked up from germline, CDR1 is MGHRA and CDR2 is YSYEKL. The rearrangement joins TRBV4-1 to TRBJ2-7; tentative D call: TRBD2 (6 bases). The specimen was unstimulated CD8+ T cells sorted from spleen or lymph node cells, collected before intestinal transplant. This TCR was sampled from a human donor who received an intestinal transplant. The CDR3 DNA is TGCGCCAGCAGCCAAGCCTTCGGAGGGCCCAACTCCTACGAGCAGTACTTC. Translation: CASSQAFGGPNSYEQYF.